The 23 T cell receptor beta chains presented below share a single source sample, sequenced in a study of CD8 T cells in Susac syndrome. The RNA input was roughly 0.45 to 1 ug, and it was reverse transcribed with random hexamers. MiXCR was run by TCRdb on the immunoSEQ multiplex PCR reads, yielding one entry per CDR3 protein. The top ten hold 0.25% to 0.4% of the sample, which has 90,000 or so distinct CDR3 sequences, approximately 95% seen once. Sequencing input: CD8+ T cells from PBMCs. The source of these receptors is a human donor in good health.

The CDR3 region has the DNA TGCAGCGTGAGGACAGGGTCCCACGAGCAGTACTTC. Translated, it gives CSVRTGSHEQYF. The chain is built from TRBV29-1 and TRBJ2-7; 8 bases agree with TRBD1. The length of the CDR3 is 12 residues. V shed 6 bases, J shed 5 bases, and the junction held 6 bases outside the gene matches. Germline CDR1 SQVTM, CDR2 ANQGSEA.

V is TRBV9 and J is TRBJ1-2; no reliable D call. Per germline, CDR1 SGDLS and CDR2 YYNGEE. This CDR3 is 12 amino acids long. Between the trimmed V and J ends, which lost 4 bases and 8 bases, there was a span of 12 bases. This chain's CDR3 is CASSLPAQGYTF. In nucleotides, the CDR3 is TGTGCCAGCAGCCTCCCGGCCCAGGGCTACACCTTC.

This clonotype was seen only once. V is TRBV9 and J is TRBJ2-2; 12 bases align to TRBD2. This CDR3 contains 16 residues. Germline assignment: CDR1 SGDLS and CDR2 YYNGEE. The J segment lost 3 bases and the V segment lost 3 bases, leaving 3 bases of the junction unmatched. The CDR3 DNA is TGTGCCAGCAGCGGACGGACTAGCGGGGACACCGGGGAGCTGTTTTTT. Protein product: CASSGRTSGDTGELFF. Together with reference TRBV9 and TRBJ2-2, the CDR3 gives the full variable domain: DSGVTQTPKHLITATGQRVTLRCSPRSGDLSVYWYQQSLDQGLQFLIQYYNGEERAKGNILERFSAQQFPDLHSELNLSSLELGDSALYFCASSGRTSGDTGELFFGEGSRLTVL.

The count of this clonotype is one. This chain connects TRBV6-2 or TRBV6-3 to TRBJ1-3; D is unclear. Germline CDR1 and CDR2: MNHEY and SVGEGT. The CDR3 sequence is 16 residues long. V dropped 6 bases and J dropped 0 bases, with 15 bases sitting between them. Written as DNA, the CDR3 is TGTGCCAGCAGCACATCTCACGGCTTCTCTGGAAACACCATATATTTT. It codes for CASSTSHGFSGNTIYF.

The chain uses TRBV5-6 and TRBJ2-7, with 8 bases that match TRBD1. CDR1 is SGHDT, CDR2 YYEEEE, per germline. The CDR3 runs to 14 residues. V shed 5 bases and J 2 bases; nucleotides not matched to a gene: 6. CDR3 coding DNA: TGTGCCAGCAGTTCCGGGACAGGTACCTACGAGCAGTACTTC. It specifies CASSSGTGTYEQYF.

The rearrangement uses TRBV28 and TRBJ2-7; the match to TRBD1 covers 9 bases. J gave up 2 bases and V 5 bases, and 13 bases lay outside the gene matches. CDR1 is MDHEN and CDR2 is SYDVKM in the germline V gene. The length of the CDR3 is 17 residues. This CDR3 reads CASSATHRGRAAYEQYF. As DNA, the CDR3 is TGTGCCAGCAGTGCAACACACAGGGGGCGCGCAGCCTACGAGCAGTACTTC.

The rearrangement links TRBV7-9 to TRBJ2-3, with a tentative D call TRBD1 (6 bases). Deletions cut 5 bases from V and 0 bases from J, with 15 bases between. The CDR3 is made up of 16 amino acids. Germline lookup yields CDR1 SEHNR and CDR2 FQNEAQ (reference sequence). The CDR3 is CASSLTGMESTDTQYF. DNA of the CDR3: TGTGCCAGCAGCCTAACAGGGATGGAGAGCACAGATACGCAGTATTTT. Based on the CDR3 plus reference TRBV7-9 and TRBJ2-3, the full variable domain is DTGVSQNPRHKITKRGQNVTFRCDPISEHNRLYWYRQTLGQGPEFLTYFQNEAQLEKSRLLSDRFSAERPKGSFSTLEIQRTEQGDSAMYLCASSLTGMESTDTQYFGPGTRLTVL.

Only one count was recorded for this clonotype. This chain joins TRBV12-3 or TRBV12-4 and TRBJ1-2; no reliable D call. CDR3 size: 15 residues. Trimming shortened V by 4 bases and J by 0 bases, and 12 bases separated the two germline ends. CDR3 coding DNA: TGTGCCAGCAGTTCCCCGGACGGGACTAACTATGGCTACACCTTC. Its protein is CASSSPDGTNYGYTF.

This clonotype has only a few counts. V and J are TRBV11-2 and TRBJ1-6; TRBD1 aligns across 7 bases. In germline, CDR1 is SGHAT, CDR2 FQNNGV. Germline trimming cut 5 bases from V and 1 base from J; bases unmatched to any gene: 2. The CDR3 consists of 15 residues. The CDR3 here is CASSQGGSYNSPLHF. CDR3 sequence (DNA): TGTGCCAGCAGCCAGGGGGGGTCCTATAATTCACCCCTCCACTTT.

This sequence joins TRBV2 and TRBJ1-1; no clear D gene. Trimming removed 8 bases from V and 5 bases from J, with 15 bases in between. Germline lookup yields CDR1 SNHLY and CDR2 FYNNEI. CDR3 length: 13 amino acids. This chain's CDR3 is CASYRGGGTEAFF. CDR3 nucleotide sequence: TGTGCCAGCTATCGGGGAGGAGGAACTGAAGCTTTCTTT.

The chain uses TRBV27 and TRBJ2-3; D is undetermined. Germline-derived CDR1 and CDR2 are MNHEY and SMNVEV (reference sequence). CDR3 length equals 15 residues. The V and J ends lost 3 bases and 0 bases respectively, with 10 bases between them. The CDR3 sequence is CASSFQVSSTDTQYF. In DNA, the CDR3 is TGTGCCAGCAGTTTCCAGGTTTCGAGCACAGATACGCAGTATTTT.

The V call is TRBV20-1, the J call TRBJ2-7, with D possibly being TRBD1 (6 bases). Germline V gene lookup returns CDR1 DFQATT and CDR2 SNEGSKA (reference sequence). The CDR3 runs to 15 residues. The V end lost 0 bases, the J end lost 1 base, and 13 bases lay between the germline ends. This CDR3 reads CSARDWPGESYEQYF. CDR3 DNA: TGCAGTGCTAGAGATTGGCCAGGGGAATCCTACGAGCAGTACTTC.

The rearrangement joins TRBV30 to TRBJ2-7; the D is unclear. The germline CDR1 and CDR2 sequences are GTSNPN and SVGIG (reference sequence). The CDR3 covers 13 residues. V shed 1 base and J shed 6 bases, with 13 bases lying between them. The CDR3 is CAWSDSSESEQYF. The CDR3 bases are TGTGCCTGGAGTGACAGTTCTGAGAGCGAGCAGTACTTC.

V usage is TRBV5-1 and J usage is TRBJ2-1; TRBD2 matches at 9 bases. This CDR3 region has 16 residues. Germline-derived CDR1 and CDR2 are SGHRS and YFSETQ. V gave up 4 bases and J gave up 10 bases; unmatched junction bases: 15. CDR3 amino acids: CASSGGLACCVGEQFF. DNA of the CDR3: TGCGCCAGCAGCGGAGGACTAGCGTGCTGCGTAGGGGAGCAGTTCTTC.

The chain couples TRBV3-1 to TRBJ2-5, with D hard to call. Trimming removed 1 base at V and 5 bases at J, with 5 bases between. Germline lookup yields CDR1 LGHDT and CDR2 YNNKEL (reference sequence). The CDR3 consists of 12 residues. The CDR3 here is CASSQAQETQYF. The CDR3 nucleotides are TGTGCCAGCAGCCAAGCGCAGGAGACCCAGTACTTC.

The V and J genes are TRBV19 and TRBJ1-5, with D possibly being TRBD1 (5 bases). V shed 3 bases and J shed 3 bases, with 9 bases lying between them. Per the germline V gene, CDR1 is LNHDA and CDR2 is SQIVND (reference sequence). The CDR3 totals 14 residues. The CDR3 sequence: CASSIRDHNQPQHF. In DNA form, the CDR3 reads TGTGCCAGTAGTATCCGGGACCACAATCAGCCCCAGCATTTT.

The chain has TRBV27 and TRBJ1-1; D remains unclear. Germline V gives CDR1 MNHEY, CDR2 SMNVEV (reference sequence). V was shortened by 6 bases and J by 4 bases, with 6 bases between the two germline ends. The CDR3 covers 11 residues. The chain's CDR3 is CASRGVTEAFF. In DNA form, the CDR3 reads TGTGCCAGCAGGGGAGTCACTGAAGCTTTCTTT.

The CDR3 spells CASSLGSSGNTIYF. The CDR3 nucleotides are TGTGCCAGCAGTTTAGGCAGCTCTGGAAACACCATATATTTT. The chain combines TRBV12-3 or TRBV12-4 with TRBJ1-3, with D unclear. This CDR3 has 14 amino acids. V shed 1 base and J shed 0 bases, with 4 bases lying between them.

The gene calls are TRBV12-5 and TRBJ2-1, with TRBD1 identical over 7 bases. The CDR3 runs 14 residues. CDR1 is LGHNT and CDR2 is FRNRAP in the germline V gene. Trimming took 7 bases from V and 0 from J; bases not matched to a gene: 3. CDR3 in DNA: TGTGCTAGTGATGCAGGGGGCTCCTACAATGAGCAGTTCTTC. It codes for CASDAGGSYNEQFF.

This clonotype showed up just once. V usage is TRBV7-9 and J usage is TRBJ1-6, with TRBD1 as a possible D gene (5 bases). The CDR3 is 15 residues long. From germline, CDR1 is SEHNR and CDR2 FQNEAQ (reference sequence). V was cut by 2 bases and J by 10 bases, with 15 bases left in between. In DNA form, the CDR3 reads TGTGCCAGCAGCTTATCTTCCGGGGGAGGGTCACCCCTCCACTTT. This gives the protein CASSLSSGGGSPLHF.

The chain has TRBV19 and TRBJ1-2; D ambiguous. The germline V and J ends were trimmed by 5 bases and 8 bases, with 12 bases remaining between them. Germline CDR1 LNHDA, CDR2 SQIVND (reference sequence). The length of the CDR3 is 12 residues. The DNA of the CDR3 is TGTGCCAGTAGTTTCGGACTAAGCGGCTACACCTTC. It is translated as CASSFGLSGYTF.

This clonotype is a singleton in its sample. The chain employs TRBV13 and TRBJ1-6; D gene uncertain. Germline V gene sequence: CDR1 PRHDT, CDR2 FYEKMQ (reference sequence). The CDR3 totals 12 residues. V lost 5 bases and J 7 bases, leaving 6 bases between the germline ends. CDR3 in DNA: TGTGCCAGCAGCCCAGCCAATTCACCCCTCCACTTT. Protein sequence: CASSPANSPLHF.

This clonotype was observed a single time. This rearrangement joins TRBV5-4 to TRBJ2-7, with a possible D match to TRBD1 (5 bases). This CDR3 is built from 13 residues. Germline CDR1 is SGHNT and CDR2 is YYREEE (reference sequence). The ends were cut back, 4 bases at V and 5 bases at J, with 13 bases in the middle. The CDR3 bases are TGTGCCAGCAGCCTGACGAACAGGCACGAGCAGTACTTC. Translated, it gives CASSLTNRHEQYF.